The 29 T cell receptor beta chains in this list originate from one sample, sequenced in a study of blood T cell repertoires in COVID-19. Using immunoSEQ multiplex PCR, the repertoire was profiled, and TCRdb retains in-frame clones only, with some absent. The sample comprises some 90,000 clones, more than 65% of which are singletons, and approximately 4.5% rests with the top ten. The sequenced sample was peripheral blood. The receptors were sampled from a man aged 55 to 70 with acute or convalescent COVID-19.

The chain carries TRBV4-3 and TRBJ1-5; D is undetermined. Germline V gene sequence: CDR1 LGHNA, CDR2 YSLEER. The CDR3 is 16 residues long. With 0 bases removed from V and 2 bases from J, the gap between germline ends came to 11 bases. As DNA, the CDR3 is TGCGCCAGCAGCCAAGATCATCGGGTGGGCAATCAGCCCCAGCATTTT. Protein: CASSQDHRVGNQPQHF.

This clone showed up many times. This sequence joins TRBV11-3 and TRBJ2-7; 9 positions match TRBD2. The V gene's germline CDR1 is SGHNT and CDR2 YENEEA. V gave up 5 bases and J gave up 2 bases; unmatched junction bases: 4. CDR3 length: 14 residues. The CDR3 coding sequence is TGTGCCAGCAGCCCGCGGGGGGGCCCCTACGAGCAGTACTTC. The encoded protein is CASSPRGGPYEQYF.

V usage is TRBV10-3 and J usage is TRBJ2-1, with a possible D match to TRBD2 (6 bases). V was pared by 0 bases and J by 3 bases, with 15 bases between. The CDR3 contains 17 residues. Germline V lookup: CDR1 ENHRY, CDR2 SYGVKD. In nucleotides, the CDR3 is TGTGCCATCAGTGAGTCCGGTGGGCTAGCGAGCTACAATGAGCAGTTCTTC. Translating it yields CAISESGGLASYNEQFF.

In its sample, this clone was seen a few times. This rearrangement joins TRBV4-1 to TRBJ2-2, with D possibly matching TRBD1 (6 bases). From germline, CDR1 is MGHRA and CDR2 YSYEKL. V lost 7 bases to trimming and J lost 3 bases, with 12 bases between them. The CDR3 contains 14 residues. CDR3 residues: CASKYRVDTGELFF. The CDR3 DNA is TGCGCCAGCAAGTACAGGGTGGACACCGGGGAGCTGTTTTTT.

V is TRBV5-6 and J is TRBJ2-1; D uncertain. The CDR3 extends over 17 amino acids. V lost 1 base, J lost 1 base, and 15 bases lay in between. CDR1 and CDR2 from the germline V gene are SGHDT and YYEEEE. The CDR3 sequence: CASSLFGSSESYNEQFF. The DNA for the CDR3 is TGTGCCAGCAGCTTGTTCGGTAGCAGCGAATCCTACAATGAGCAGTTCTTC.

The chain recombines TRBV10-1 with TRBJ2-2; D perhaps matches TRBD1 (6 bases). Per germline, CDR1 WNHNN and CDR2 SYGVQD (reference sequence). The CDR3 is 16 amino acids. V was pared by 8 bases and J by 0 bases, with 16 bases between. The CDR3 DNA reads TGCGCCAGCTCTCGTGTCTGGGGGCCGAACACCGGGGAGCTGTTTTTT. Protein: CASSRVWGPNTGELFF.

The rearrangement joins TRBV28 to TRBJ1-2; D may be TRBD1 (5 bases). CDR1 is MDHEN and CDR2 is SYDVKM in the germline V gene. The CDR3 has 13 amino acids. V was trimmed by 3 bases and J by 8 bases, leaving 13 bases between them. The CDR3 loop reads CASSFQGGRGYTF. Here the CDR3 DNA reads TGTGCCAGCAGTTTCCAGGGAGGTCGGGGCTACACCTTC.

This chain links TRBV2 with TRBJ1-3; 8 bases fit TRBD1. The CDR3 spans 15 residues. V was clipped by 6 bases and J by 3 bases; unmatched bases: 7. Per germline, CDR1 SNHLY and CDR2 FYNNEI. The CDR3 sequence: CASSADRVGGNTIYF. CDR3 DNA: TGTGCCAGCAGCGCGGACAGGGTCGGTGGAAACACCATATATTTT.

The J gene is TRBJ1-2, the V gene TRBV6-5; 8 positions match TRBD1. The CDR3 extends over 14 amino acids. CDR1 is MNHEY and CDR2 is SVGAGI in the germline V gene. The V segment lost 6 bases and the J segment 0 bases; nucleotides outside the gene matches: 3. The CDR3 DNA is TGTGCCAGCAGATGGGACAGGACTAACTATGGCTACACCTTC. It is translated as CASRWDRTNYGYTF.

CDR3 in amino acids: CASSPRLAGGWDEQFF. DNA of the CDR3: TGCGCCAGCAGCCCCCGGCTAGCGGGAGGCTGGGATGAGCAGTTCTTC. The genes are TRBV5-1 and TRBJ2-1, with 11 bases identical to TRBD2. With 4 bases clipped from V and 8 bases from J, the junction kept 11 bases outside the gene matches. CDR3 length: 16 amino acids. The germline V gene encodes CDR1 SGHRS and CDR2 YFSETQ.

This clone was observed at least ten times. The genes are TRBV7-2 and TRBJ2-6; D is possibly TRBD1 (6 bases). Germline CDR1 SGHTA, CDR2 FQGNSA. The CDR3 runs to 15 residues. The V and J ends lost 6 bases and 2 bases respectively, with 11 bases between them. The CDR3 region is CASRQQGTGANVLTF. CDR3 DNA sequence: TGTGCCAGCAGACAACAGGGTACTGGGGCCAACGTCCTGACTTTC.

CDR3 region: CASSPLAAPEGYTF. The CDR3 region has the DNA TGTGCCAGCTCACCCCTGGCAGCCCCGGAGGGCTACACCTTC. The rearrangement links TRBV18 to TRBJ1-2, with D hard to call. Germline CDR1 reads KGHSH; CDR2 reads LQKENI. This CDR3 has 14 amino acids. The V gene lost 3 bases and the J gene lost 8 bases, with 16 bases spanning the gap.

The gene calls are TRBV29-1 and TRBJ2-3; no firm D call. The CDR3 length is 11 residues. CDR1 is SQVTM and CDR2 is ANQGSEA in the germline V gene. Between the trimmed V and J ends, which lost 7 bases and 0 bases, there was a span of 5 bases. CDR3 sequence: CSGTSTDTQYF. The DNA of the CDR3 is TGCAGCGGAACTAGCACAGATACGCAGTATTTT.

This clone has just one count. The rearrangement joins TRBV18 to TRBJ2-7; D is possibly TRBD1 (6 bases). The germline V and J ends were trimmed by 0 bases and 6 bases, with 9 bases remaining between them. CDR1 and CDR2 from the germline V gene are KGHSH and LQKENI. The CDR3 sequence is 13 residues long. The CDR3 is CASSPPKGGEQYF. CDR3 in DNA: TGTGCCAGCTCACCACCGAAAGGGGGCGAGCAGTACTTC.

The chain joins TRBV19 to TRBJ1-6; 7 nucleotides match TRBD1. From germline, CDR1 is LNHDA and CDR2 SQIVND (reference sequence). This CDR3 comprises 16 residues. After removal of 4 bases from V and 3 bases from J, the junction contained 6 bases not matched to a gene. The CDR3 spells CASSTAGTVYNSPLHF. CDR3 nucleotide sequence: TGTGCCAGTAGTACAGCCGGGACAGTCTATAATTCACCCCTCCACTTT.

This chain connects TRBV24-1 to TRBJ1-2; no firm D call. CDR3 length: 13 amino acids. The germline CDR1 and CDR2 sequences are KGHDR and SFDVKD. Trimming removed 4 bases from V and 6 bases from J, with 11 bases in between. This CDR3 is CATSEYDWDGYTF. The CDR3 coding sequence is TGTGCCACCAGTGAATACGACTGGGATGGCTACACCTTC.

The rearrangement uses TRBV27 and TRBJ2-7; 8 bases are shared with TRBD1. J lost 2 bases, V lost 2 bases, and 2 bases had no gene match. This CDR3 comprises 14 residues. The germline V gene encodes CDR1 MNHEY and CDR2 SMNVEV (reference sequence). DNA of the CDR3: TGTGCCAGCAGTTTAGGACAGGGTACCTACGAGCAGTACTTC. Translated: CASSLGQGTYEQYF.

The chain uses TRBV2 and TRBJ2-1, with TRBD2 matching 10 bases. From germline, CDR1 is SNHLY and CDR2 FYNNEI. Trimming cost V 6 bases and J 6 bases; bases outside gene matches: 2. CDR3 length equals 13 residues. CDR3 amino acids: CASRAGGPNEQFF. The CDR3 nucleotides read TGTGCCAGCAGAGCGGGAGGGCCCAATGAGCAGTTCTTC.

The rearrangement uses TRBV5-4 and TRBJ2-2; 14 bases match TRBD2. Germline V lookup: CDR1 SGHNT, CDR2 YYREEE (reference sequence). The CDR3 sequence is 16 residues long. Unmatched junction bases numbered 2, after V lost 1 base and J lost 6 bases. The CDR3 DNA reads TGTGCCAGCAGCTTGCCGGGACTAGCGGGAGCCGGGGAGCTGTTTTTT. Its translation: CASSLPGLAGAGELFF.

The chain uses TRBV15 and TRBJ1-3; 8 positions agree with TRBD1. The germline gives CDR1 LNHNV, CDR2 YYDKDF (reference sequence). J lost 3 bases, V lost 6 bases, and 7 bases had no gene match. The CDR3 length is 15 residues. The CDR3 DNA sequence: TGTGCCACCAGGATACAGGGGGGAAGTGGAAACACCATATATTTT. Its protein product is CATRIQGGSGNTIYF.

The genes are TRBV6-6 and TRBJ1-2; 7 bases line up with TRBD1. Germline trimming cut 2 bases from V and 2 bases from J; bases unmatched to any gene: 2. Germline V gene sequence: CDR1 MNHNY, CDR2 SVGAGI (reference sequence). The length of the CDR3 is 14 residues. The CDR3 sequence: CASSYTGQNYGYTF. The CDR3 nucleotides read TGTGCCAGCAGTTACACGGGACAGAACTATGGCTACACCTTC.

V gene TRBV3-1 (or the pseudogene TRBV3-2) combines with J gene TRBJ1-6, with TRBD1 as a possible D gene (6 bases). Germline V gene lookup returns CDR1 LGHDT and CDR2 YNNKEL (reference sequence). The CDR3 is 16 amino acids. V lost 2 bases and J lost 8, with 16 bases in between. CDR3 nucleotides: TGTGCCAGCAGCCAACAAACAGGGCCCCGGGATTCACCCCTCCACTTT. Amino acids: CASSQQTGPRDSPLHF.

The rearrangement joins TRBV7-6 to TRBJ2-1; 13 bases agree with TRBD2. V lost 7 bases and J lost 5; bases outside the gene matches: 14. In germline, CDR1 is SGHVS, CDR2 FNYEAQ. The length of the CDR3 is 18 residues. CDR3 sequence (DNA): TGTGCCAGCACCACCGGGACTAGCGGGATTTGGGGACACAATGAGCAGTTCTTC. Its translation is CASTTGTSGIWGHNEQFF.

This clone was counted between two and nine times. The chain links TRBV3-1 (or the pseudogene TRBV3-2) to TRBJ1-3; 9 nucleotides agree with TRBD1. CDR3 length: 15 amino acids. Germline V gene sequence: CDR1 LGHDT, CDR2 YNNKEL (reference sequence). The V gene end was trimmed by 4 bases and the J gene end by 8 bases; junction bases not matched to a gene: 9. The CDR3 bases are TGTGCCAGCAGCCCAACTTGGACAGGGGAGCACACCATATATTTT. It specifies CASSPTWTGEHTIYF.

The genes are TRBV20-1 and TRBJ2-7; TRBD1 agrees at 12 bases. CDR1 and CDR2 from the germline V gene are DFQATT and SNEGSKA (reference sequence). This CDR3 is 15 amino acids long. With V trimmed by 3 bases and J by 7 bases, 10 bases remained unmatched. Here the CDR3 reads CSASRPGTGGAEQYF. The CDR3 DNA sequence: TGCAGTGCTAGTCGACCAGGGACAGGGGGCGCGGAGCAGTACTTC.

The chain uses TRBV6-2 or TRBV6-3 and TRBJ2-7; D is unclear. This CDR3 spans 15 amino acids. CDR1 is MNHEY, CDR2 SVGEGT, per germline. Trimming stripped 0 bases from V and 0 bases from J, with 9 bases between. The CDR3 DNA is TGTGCCAGCAGTTACTCGCCGGAGTCCTCCTACGAGCAGTACTTC. As protein: CASSYSPESSYEQYF.

This clone was seen only once. The V and J genes are TRBV3-1 (or the pseudogene TRBV3-2) and TRBJ1-3, with D tentatively TRBD1 (6 bases). Trimming left V 1 base short and J 7 bases short, with 20 bases between. CDR3 length: 17 residues. The germline gives CDR1 LGHDT, CDR2 YNNKEL (reference sequence). CDR3 region: CASSQGGPAGTANTIYF. CDR3 coding DNA: TGTGCCAGCAGCCAAGGGGGGCCGGCCGGGACGGCGAACACCATATATTTT.

The J gene is TRBJ2-2, the V gene TRBV4-1, with a possible D match to TRBD1 (5 bases). The V gene's germline CDR1 is MGHRA and CDR2 YSYEKL. The CDR3 is 14 amino acids. The V end was cut by 2 bases, the J end by 2 bases, with 6 bases between. CDR3 sequence (DNA): TGCGCCAGCAGCCAACAGGGAAACACCGGGGAGCTGTTTTTT. Protein product: CASSQQGNTGELFF.

The chain employs TRBV6-5 and TRBJ2-7, with 10 positions matching TRBD1. The CDR3 is 13 amino acids. The trim removed 6 bases at V and 3 bases at J, leaving 2 bases unmatched. From germline, CDR1 is MNHEY and CDR2 SVGAGI. This CDR3 reads CASRGTGVYEQYF. The CDR3 DNA follows: TGTGCCAGCAGGGGGACAGGGGTCTACGAGCAGTACTTC.